This TCR beta chain was identified during a study of cytomegalovirus exposure and HLA in healthy donors. Primers for the PCR totalled 60 Vbeta and 13 Jbeta. Here immunoSEQ multiplex PCR was the method, and the copy in TCRdb shows in-frame clones only, minus some. The repertoire has about 190,000 clones, over 60% of them found once; the top ten carry around 0.99%. CDR3 length: 14 amino acids. The ends lost 4 bases at V and 8 bases at J; junction bases unmatched: 6. In germline, CDR1 is SGHRS, CDR2 YFSETQ. The chain carries TRBV5-1 and TRBJ1-1; TRBD1 aligns across 12 bases. Sequencing input: PBMCs. The receptor was isolated from a woman between 40 and 55 years old in good health and CMV-seronegative. The CDR3: CASSQGQGAREAFF. The DNA of the CDR3 is TGCGCCAGCAGCCAGGGACAGGGGGCGAGAGAAGCTTTCTTT.